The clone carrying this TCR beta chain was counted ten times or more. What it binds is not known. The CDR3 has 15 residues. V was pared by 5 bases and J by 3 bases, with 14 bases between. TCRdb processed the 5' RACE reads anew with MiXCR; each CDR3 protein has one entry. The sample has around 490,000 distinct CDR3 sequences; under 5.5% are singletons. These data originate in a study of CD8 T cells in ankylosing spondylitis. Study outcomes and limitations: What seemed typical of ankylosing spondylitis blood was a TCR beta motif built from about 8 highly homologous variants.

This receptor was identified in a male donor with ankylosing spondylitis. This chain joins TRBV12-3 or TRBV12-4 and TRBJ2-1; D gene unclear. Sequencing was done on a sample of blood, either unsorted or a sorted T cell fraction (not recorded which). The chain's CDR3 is CASSLKGRFYNEQFF. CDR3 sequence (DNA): TGTGCCAGCAGTCTAAAGGGAAGATTCTACAATGAGCAGTTCTTC.